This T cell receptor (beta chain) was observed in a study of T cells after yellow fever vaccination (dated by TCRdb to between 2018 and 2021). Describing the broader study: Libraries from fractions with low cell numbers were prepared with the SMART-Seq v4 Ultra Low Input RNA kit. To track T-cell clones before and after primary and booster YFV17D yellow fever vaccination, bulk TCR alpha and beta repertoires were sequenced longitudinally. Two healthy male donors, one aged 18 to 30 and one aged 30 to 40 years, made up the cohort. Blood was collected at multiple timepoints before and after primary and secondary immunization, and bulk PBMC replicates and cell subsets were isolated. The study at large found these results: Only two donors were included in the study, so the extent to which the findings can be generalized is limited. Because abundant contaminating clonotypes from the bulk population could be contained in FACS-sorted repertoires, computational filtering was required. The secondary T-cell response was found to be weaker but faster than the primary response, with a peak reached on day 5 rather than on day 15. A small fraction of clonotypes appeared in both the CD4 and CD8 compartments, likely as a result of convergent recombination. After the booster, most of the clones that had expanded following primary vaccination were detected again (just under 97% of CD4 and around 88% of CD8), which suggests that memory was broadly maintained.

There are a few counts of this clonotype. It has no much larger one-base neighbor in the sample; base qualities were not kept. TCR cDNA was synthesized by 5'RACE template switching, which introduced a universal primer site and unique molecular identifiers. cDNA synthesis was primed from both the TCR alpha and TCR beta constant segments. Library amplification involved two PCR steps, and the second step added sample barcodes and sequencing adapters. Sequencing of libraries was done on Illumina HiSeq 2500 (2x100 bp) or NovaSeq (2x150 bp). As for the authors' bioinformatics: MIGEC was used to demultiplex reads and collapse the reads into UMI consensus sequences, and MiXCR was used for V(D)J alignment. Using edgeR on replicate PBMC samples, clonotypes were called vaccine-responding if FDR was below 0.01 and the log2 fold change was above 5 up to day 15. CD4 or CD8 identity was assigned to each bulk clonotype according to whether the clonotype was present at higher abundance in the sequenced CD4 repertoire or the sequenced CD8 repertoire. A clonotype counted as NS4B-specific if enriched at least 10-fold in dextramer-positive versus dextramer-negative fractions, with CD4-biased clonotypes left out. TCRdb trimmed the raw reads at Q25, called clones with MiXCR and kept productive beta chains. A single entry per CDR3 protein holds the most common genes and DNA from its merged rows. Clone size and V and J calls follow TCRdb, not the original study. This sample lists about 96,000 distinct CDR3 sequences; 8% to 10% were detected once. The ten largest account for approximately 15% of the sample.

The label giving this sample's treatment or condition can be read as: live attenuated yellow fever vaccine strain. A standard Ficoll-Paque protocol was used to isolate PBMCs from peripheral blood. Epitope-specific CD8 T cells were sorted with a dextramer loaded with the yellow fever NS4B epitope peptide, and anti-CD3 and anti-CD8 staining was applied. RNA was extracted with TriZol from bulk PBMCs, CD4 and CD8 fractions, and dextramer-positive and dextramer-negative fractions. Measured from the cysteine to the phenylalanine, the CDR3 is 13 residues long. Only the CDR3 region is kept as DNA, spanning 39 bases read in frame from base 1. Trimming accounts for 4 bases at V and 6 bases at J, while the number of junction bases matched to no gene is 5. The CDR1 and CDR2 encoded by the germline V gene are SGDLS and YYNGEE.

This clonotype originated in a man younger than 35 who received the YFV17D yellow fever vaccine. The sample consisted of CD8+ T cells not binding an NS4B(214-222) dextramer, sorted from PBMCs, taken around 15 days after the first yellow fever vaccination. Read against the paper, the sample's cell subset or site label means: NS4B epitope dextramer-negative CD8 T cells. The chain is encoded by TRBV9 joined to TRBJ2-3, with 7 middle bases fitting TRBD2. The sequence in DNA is TGTGCCAGCAGCTCTCCCGGGGGGGATACGCAGTATTTT. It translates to CASSSPGGDTQYF.